These T cell receptor beta chains were read from a single sample in a study of shared clonotypes between healthy human individuals. This table comes from immunoSEQ multiplex PCR, and its TCRdb copy is limited to in-frame clones, with some not included. The sample yields some 2.1 million clones, over 85% seen once. Sequenced material: naive CD8+ T cells from PBMCs. The source of these receptors is a man younger than 35 in good health. Some clones in this sample may be carry-over from other donors' samples. Each CDR3 is given with its conserved first and last residue. The order of the fields is D gene, clone size, CDR3 length, J gene, V gene, CDR3 DNA, CDR3 protein. The D gene is left open where the match is weak. Some rows have no size entry. The others give once, few or many, or a class for an expanded clone.

NA	few	14	TRBJ1-5	TRBV27	TGTGCCAGCAGTTTATCGGATAGCAATCAGCCCCAGCATTTT	CASSLSDSNQPQHF
TRBD2	NA	16	TRBJ2-2	TRBV13	TGTGCCAGCAGCTCAGTACTAGCGGGAGAAACCGGGGAGCTGTTTTTT	CASSSVLAGETGELFF
NA	NA	16	TRBJ2-1	TRBV9	TGTGCCAGCAGCGTAGCTGGCGCGGGCTCCTACAATGAGCAGTTCTTC	CASSVAGAGSYNEQFF
TRBD2	NA	15	TRBJ2-3	TRBV4-2	TGTGCCAGCAGCTTTGTAGCGGGGACCACAGATACGCAGTATTTT	CASSFVAGTTDTQYF
NA	NA	14	TRBJ2-3	TRBV13	TGTGCCAGCAGCTTCGGGACCCTCTTGGATACGCAGTATTTT	CASSFGTLLDTQYF
TRBD2	once	15	TRBJ2-1	TRBV5-1	TGCGCCAGCAGGCCGACTAGCGGGATTGGGAATGAGCAGTTCTTC	CASRPTSGIGNEQFF
TRBD1	NA	15	TRBJ1-1	TRBV19	TGTGCCAGTAGACCAGGGGGCGAGGGACGAACTGAAGCTTTCTTT	CASRPGGEGRTEAFF
TRBD1	NA	16	TRBJ2-2	TRBV4-3	TGCGCCAGCAGCCAAGATCACAGGGGGCGGAACGGGGAGCTGTTTTTT	CASSQDHRGRNGELFF
NA	few	13	TRBJ1-5	TRBV4-1	TGCGCCAGCAGCCAAGATCATAGTCAGCCCCAGCATTTT	CASSQDHSQPQHF
NA	NA	17	TRBJ2-3	TRBV4-1	TGCGCCAGCAGCCAAGGGAACAAGCAGGGAGCGGGAGATACGCAGTATTTT	CASSQGNKQGAGDTQYF
NA	NA	15	TRBJ2-7	TRBV27	TGTGCCAGCAGTCCCCGGGACGGTTGGGGCTACGAGCAGTACTTC	CASSPRDGWGYEQYF
NA	NA	15	TRBJ2-7	TRBV4-1	TGCGCCAGCAGCCAGCCGGGACGGTTGACCTACGAGCAGTACTTC	CASSQPGRLTYEQYF
NA	few	12	TRBJ2-7	TRBV7-9	TGTGCCAGCAGCTTAGGTTATAACGAGCAGTACTTC	CASSLGYNEQYF
NA	NA	17	TRBJ2-6	TRBV7-3	TGTGCCAGCAGCTTAAACCCGCAGTACGCTGGGGCCAACGTCCTGACTTTC	CASSLNPQYAGANVLTF
TRBD2	NA	17	TRBJ2-1	TRBV5-1	TGCGCCAGCAGCTTGGCTCTAGCGGGAGGTCGGTCCTATGAGCAGTTCTTC	CASSLALAGGRSYEQFF
TRBD1	few	14	TRBJ1-1	TRBV5-5	TGTGCCAGCAGCCCCGGGACAGAGAACACTGAAGCTTTCTTT	CASSPGTENTEAFF
TRBD1	NA	11	TRBJ1-3	TRBV29-1	TGCAGCGGACAGGGCGGAAACACCATATATTTT	CSGQGGNTIYF
NA	NA	11	TRBJ2-1	TRBV16	TGTGCCAGCAGCCCAAAGAAAGGGCAGTTCTTC	CASSPKKGQFF
TRBD2	NA	15	TRBJ2-7	TRBV7-8	TGTGCCAGCAGCCCTCGGGGGGGGCACTCCTACGAGCAGTACTTC	CASSPRGGHSYEQYF
NA	NA	14	TRBJ1-5	TRBV19	TGTGCCAGTACCCTTGGGGGGTACAATCAGCCCCAGCATTTT	CASTLGGYNQPQHF
NA	NA	13	TRBJ1-4	TRBV27	TGTGCCAGCAGTTGGACAGTCAATGAAAAACTGTTTTTT	CASSWTVNEKLFF
NA	NA	13	TRBJ2-7	TRBV25-1	TGTGCCAGCAGTGAATTTGACGACTACGAGCAGTACTTC	CASSEFDDYEQYF
NA	many	12	TRBJ2-1	TRBV11-2	TGTGCCAGCAGGAAAAACGCGGATGAGCAGTTCTTC	CASRKNADEQFF
NA	few	11	TRBJ1-1	TRBV30	TGTGCCCTCTCCATGAACACTGAAGCTTTCTTT	CALSMNTEAFF
NA	once	17	TRBJ2-2	TRBV11-2	TGTGCCAGCAGCCCGAGACCAGGGATCTTGAACACCGGGGAGCTGTTTTTT	CASSPRPGILNTGELFF
NA	NA	13	TRBJ2-2	TRBV13	TGTGCCAGCAGCCCGCGTATTATCGGGGAGCTGTTTTTT	CASSPRIIGELFF